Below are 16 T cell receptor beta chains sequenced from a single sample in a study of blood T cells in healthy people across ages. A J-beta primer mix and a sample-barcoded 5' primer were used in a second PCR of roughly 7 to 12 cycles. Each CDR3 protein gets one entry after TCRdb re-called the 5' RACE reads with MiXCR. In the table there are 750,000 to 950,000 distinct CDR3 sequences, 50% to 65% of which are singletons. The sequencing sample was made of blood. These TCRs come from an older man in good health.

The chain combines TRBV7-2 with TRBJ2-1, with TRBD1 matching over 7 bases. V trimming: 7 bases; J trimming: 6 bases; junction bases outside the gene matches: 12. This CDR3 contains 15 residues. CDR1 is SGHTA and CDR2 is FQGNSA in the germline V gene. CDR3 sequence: CASTRDLAGGNEQFF. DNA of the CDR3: TGTGCCAGCACCCGTGACCTGGCAGGGGGCAATGAGCAGTTCTTC.

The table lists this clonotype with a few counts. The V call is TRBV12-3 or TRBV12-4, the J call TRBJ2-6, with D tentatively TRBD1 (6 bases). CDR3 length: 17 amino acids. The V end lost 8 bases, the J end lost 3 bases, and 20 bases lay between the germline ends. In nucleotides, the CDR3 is TGTGCCAGCTCTCGTGACAGGTCTGTGGTTGGGGCCAACGTCCTGACTTTC. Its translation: CASSRDRSVVGANVLTF.

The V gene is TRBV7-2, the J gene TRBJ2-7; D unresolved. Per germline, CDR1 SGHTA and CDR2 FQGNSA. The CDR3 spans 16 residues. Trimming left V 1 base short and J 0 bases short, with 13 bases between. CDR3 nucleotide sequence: TGTGCCAGCAGCTTAGACCGAGCGAGTGGCTCCTACGAGCAGTACTTC. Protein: CASSLDRASGSYEQYF.

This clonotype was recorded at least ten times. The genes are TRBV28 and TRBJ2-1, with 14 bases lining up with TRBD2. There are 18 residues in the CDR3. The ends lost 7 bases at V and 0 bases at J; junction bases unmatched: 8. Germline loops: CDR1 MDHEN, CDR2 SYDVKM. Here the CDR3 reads CASTPTSGRGSSYNEQFF. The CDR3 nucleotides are TGTGCCAGCACCCCGACTAGCGGGAGGGGTTCCTCCTACAATGAGCAGTTCTTC.

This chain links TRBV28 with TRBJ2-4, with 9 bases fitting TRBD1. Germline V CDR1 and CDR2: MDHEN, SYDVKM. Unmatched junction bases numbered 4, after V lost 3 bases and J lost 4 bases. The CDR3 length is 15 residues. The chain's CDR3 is CASSLGTGKKNIQYF. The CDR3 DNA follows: TGTGCCAGCAGTTTGGGGACAGGGAAGAAAAACATTCAGTACTTC.

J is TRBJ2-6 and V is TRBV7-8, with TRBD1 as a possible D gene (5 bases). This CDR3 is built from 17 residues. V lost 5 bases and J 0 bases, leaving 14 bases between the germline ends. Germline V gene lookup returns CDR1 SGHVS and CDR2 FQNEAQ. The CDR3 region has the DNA TGTGCCAGCAGCCCCAGGTGGGGCCTCTCTGGGGCCAACGTCCTGACTTTC. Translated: CASSPRWGLSGANVLTF.

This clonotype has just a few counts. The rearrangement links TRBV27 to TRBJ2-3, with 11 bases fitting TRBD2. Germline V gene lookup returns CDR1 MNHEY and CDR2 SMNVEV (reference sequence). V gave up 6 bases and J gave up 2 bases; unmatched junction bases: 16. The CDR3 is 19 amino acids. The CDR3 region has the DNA TGTGCCAGCAGCCGCATTGGACTAGCGGGCGCCCGTTCCACAGATACGCAGTATTTT. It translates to CASSRIGLAGARSTDTQYF.

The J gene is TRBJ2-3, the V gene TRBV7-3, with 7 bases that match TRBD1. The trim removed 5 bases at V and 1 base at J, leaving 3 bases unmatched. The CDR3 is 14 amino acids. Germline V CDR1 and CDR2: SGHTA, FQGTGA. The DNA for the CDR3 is TGTGCCAGCAGCATTGACAGGGGCACAGATACGCAGTATTTT. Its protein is CASSIDRGTDTQYF.

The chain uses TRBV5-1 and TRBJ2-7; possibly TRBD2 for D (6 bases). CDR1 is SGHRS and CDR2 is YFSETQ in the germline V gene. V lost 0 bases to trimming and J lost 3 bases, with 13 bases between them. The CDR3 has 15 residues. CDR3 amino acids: CASSLVAVPDYEQYF. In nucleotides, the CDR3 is TGCGCCAGCAGCTTGGTAGCGGTACCTGACTACGAGCAGTACTTC.

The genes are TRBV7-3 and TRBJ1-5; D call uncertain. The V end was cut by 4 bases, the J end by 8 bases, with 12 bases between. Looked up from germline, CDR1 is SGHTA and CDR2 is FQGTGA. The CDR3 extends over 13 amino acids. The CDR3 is CASSSQVMEPQHF. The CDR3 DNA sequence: TGTGCCAGCAGCTCCCAGGTTATGGAGCCCCAGCATTTT. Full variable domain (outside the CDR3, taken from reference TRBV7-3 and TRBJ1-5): GAGVSQTPSNKVTEKGKYVELRCDPISGHTALYWYRQSLGQGPEFLIYFQGTGAADDSGLPNDRFFAVRPEGSVSTLKIQRTERGDSAVYLCASSSQVMEPQHFGDGTRLSIL.

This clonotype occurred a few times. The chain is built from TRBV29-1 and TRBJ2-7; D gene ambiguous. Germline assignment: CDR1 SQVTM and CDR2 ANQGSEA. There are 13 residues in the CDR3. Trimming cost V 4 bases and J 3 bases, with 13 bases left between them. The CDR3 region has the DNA TGCAGCGTTGCACATCGTCAATACTACGAGCAGTACTTC. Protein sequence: CSVAHRQYYEQYF.

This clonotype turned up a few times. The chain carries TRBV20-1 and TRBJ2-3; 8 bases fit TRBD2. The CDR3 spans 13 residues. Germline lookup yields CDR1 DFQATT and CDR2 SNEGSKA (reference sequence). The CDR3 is CNPAGGGTDTQYF. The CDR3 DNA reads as TGCAACCCCGCGGGAGGTGGCACAGATACGCAGTATTTT.

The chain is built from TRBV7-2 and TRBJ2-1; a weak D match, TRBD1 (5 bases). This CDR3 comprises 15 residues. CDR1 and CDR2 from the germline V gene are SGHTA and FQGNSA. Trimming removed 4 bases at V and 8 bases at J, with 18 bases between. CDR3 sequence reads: CASSSRRGLKDEQFF. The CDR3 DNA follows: TGTGCCAGCAGCTCGAGAAGGGGCCTTAAGGATGAGCAGTTCTTC.

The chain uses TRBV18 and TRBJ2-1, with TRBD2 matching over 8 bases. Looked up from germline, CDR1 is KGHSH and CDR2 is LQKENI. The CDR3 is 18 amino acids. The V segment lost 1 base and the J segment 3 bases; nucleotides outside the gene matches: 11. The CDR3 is CASSPQREQGMSYNEQFF. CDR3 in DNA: TGTGCCAGCTCACCACAGCGGGAGCAAGGGATGAGCTACAATGAGCAGTTCTTC.

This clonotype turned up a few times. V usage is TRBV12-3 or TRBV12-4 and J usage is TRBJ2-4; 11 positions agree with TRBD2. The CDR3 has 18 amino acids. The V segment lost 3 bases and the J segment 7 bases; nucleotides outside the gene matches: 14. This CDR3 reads CASSFRLAGGPFYNIQYF. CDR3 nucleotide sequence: TGTGCCAGCAGTTTTAGGCTAGCGGGAGGCCCCTTCTACAACATTCAGTACTTC.

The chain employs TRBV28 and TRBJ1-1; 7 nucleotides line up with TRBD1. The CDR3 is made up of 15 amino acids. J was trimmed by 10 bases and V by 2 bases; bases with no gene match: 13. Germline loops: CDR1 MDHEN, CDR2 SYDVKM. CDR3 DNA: TGTGCCAGCAGTTTACCACATACAGGGGTTCTTTCAGCTTTCTTT. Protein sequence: CASSLPHTGVLSAFF. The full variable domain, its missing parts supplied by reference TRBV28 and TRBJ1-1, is DVKVTQSSRYLVKRTGEKVFLECVQDMDHENMFWYRQDPGLGLRLIYFSYDVKMKEKGDIPEGYSVSREKKERFSLILESASTNQTSMYLCASSLPHTGVLSAFFGQGTRLTVV.